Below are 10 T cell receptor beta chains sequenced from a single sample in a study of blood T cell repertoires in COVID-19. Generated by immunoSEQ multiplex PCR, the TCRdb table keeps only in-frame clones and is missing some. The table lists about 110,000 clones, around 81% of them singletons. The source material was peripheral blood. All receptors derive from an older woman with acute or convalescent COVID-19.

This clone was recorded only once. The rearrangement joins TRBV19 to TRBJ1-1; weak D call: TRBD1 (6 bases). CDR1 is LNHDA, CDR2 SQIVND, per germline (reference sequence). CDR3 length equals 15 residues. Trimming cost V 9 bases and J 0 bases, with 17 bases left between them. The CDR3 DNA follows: TGTGCCAGGCCACCGGGACAAACGATGAACACTGAAGCTTTCTTT. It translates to CARPPGQTMNTEAFF.

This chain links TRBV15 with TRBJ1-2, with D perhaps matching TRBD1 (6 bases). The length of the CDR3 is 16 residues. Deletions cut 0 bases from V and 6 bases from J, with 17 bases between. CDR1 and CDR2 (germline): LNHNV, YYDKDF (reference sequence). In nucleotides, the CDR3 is TGTGCCACCAGCAGAGAGGGGGCACAGGGACGAAATGGCTACACCTTC. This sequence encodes CATSREGAQGRNGYTF.

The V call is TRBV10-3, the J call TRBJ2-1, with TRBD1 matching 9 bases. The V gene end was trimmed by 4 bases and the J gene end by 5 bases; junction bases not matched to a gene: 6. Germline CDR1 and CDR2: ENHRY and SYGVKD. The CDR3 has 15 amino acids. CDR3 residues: CAISGGQGSDNEQFF. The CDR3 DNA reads TGTGCCATCAGTGGGGGACAGGGTTCCGACAATGAGCAGTTCTTC.

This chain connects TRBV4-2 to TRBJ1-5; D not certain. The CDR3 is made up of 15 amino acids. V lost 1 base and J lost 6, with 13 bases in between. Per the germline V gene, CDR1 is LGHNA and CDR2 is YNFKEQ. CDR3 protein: CASSQGSGLSQPQHF. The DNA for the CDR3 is TGTGCCAGCAGCCAAGGGTCGGGTTTGAGTCAGCCCCAGCATTTT.

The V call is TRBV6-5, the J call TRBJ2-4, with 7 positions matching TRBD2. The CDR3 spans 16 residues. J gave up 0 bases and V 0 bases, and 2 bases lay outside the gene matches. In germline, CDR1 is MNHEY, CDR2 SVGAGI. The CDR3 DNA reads TGTGCCAGCAGTTACTCGGGGGGGTTAGCCAAAAACATTCAGTACTTC. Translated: CASSYSGGLAKNIQYF.

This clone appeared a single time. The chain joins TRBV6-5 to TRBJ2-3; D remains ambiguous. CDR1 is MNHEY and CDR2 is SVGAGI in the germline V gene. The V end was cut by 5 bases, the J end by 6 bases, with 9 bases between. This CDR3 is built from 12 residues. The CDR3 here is CASSPSRDTQYF. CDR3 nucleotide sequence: TGTGCCAGCAGTCCCTCCCGGGATACGCAGTATTTT.

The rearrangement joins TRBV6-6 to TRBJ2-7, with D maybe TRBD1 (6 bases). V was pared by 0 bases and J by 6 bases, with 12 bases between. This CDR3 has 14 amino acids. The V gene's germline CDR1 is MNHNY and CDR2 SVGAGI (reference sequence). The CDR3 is CASSYSLQGPEQYV. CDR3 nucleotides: TGTGCCAGCAGTTACTCGCTACAGGGTCCCGAGCAGTACGTC.

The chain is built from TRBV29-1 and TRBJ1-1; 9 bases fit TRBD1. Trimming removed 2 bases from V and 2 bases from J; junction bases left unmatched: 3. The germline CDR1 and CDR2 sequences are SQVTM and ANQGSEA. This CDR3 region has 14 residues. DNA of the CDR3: TGCAGCGTTGAATCGGACAGGGGTAACACTGAAGCTTTCTTT. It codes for CSVESDRGNTEAFF.

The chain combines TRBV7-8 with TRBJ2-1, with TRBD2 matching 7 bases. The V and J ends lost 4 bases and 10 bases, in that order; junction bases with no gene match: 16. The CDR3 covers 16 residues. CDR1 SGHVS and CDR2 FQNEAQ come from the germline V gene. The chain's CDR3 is CASSSTYGGTTLEQFF. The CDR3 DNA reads TGTGCCAGCAGCTCCACATACGGGGGGACGACGCTAGAGCAGTTCTTC.

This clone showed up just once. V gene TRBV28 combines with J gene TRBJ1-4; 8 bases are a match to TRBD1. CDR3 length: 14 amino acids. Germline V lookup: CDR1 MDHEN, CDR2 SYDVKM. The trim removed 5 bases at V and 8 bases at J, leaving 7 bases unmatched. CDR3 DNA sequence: TGTGCCAGCAGTCGACAGGGGACCAGAGAAAAACTGTTTTTT. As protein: CASSRQGTREKLFF.